This T cell receptor beta chain was obtained from a study of identical twins. Germline CDR1 reads DFQATT; CDR2 reads SNEGSKA (reference sequence). CDR3 size: 15 residues. Trimming took off 4 bases at V and 0 bases at J, with 16 bases between the two ends. TCRdb processed the 5' RACE reads anew with MiXCR; each CDR3 protein has one entry. The sample lists under 350,000 distinct CDR3 sequences, roughly 9% seen once, with roughly 6.4% in the top ten. This clonotype was detected only a few times. The same data also went into a second study, on yellow fever vaccine responses in identical twins.

The chain combines TRBV20-1 with TRBJ2-7; D may be TRBD1 or TRBD2 (5 bases each). Sequencing was performed on CD8+ T cells sorted from blood. The receptor's source is a woman in her late teens or twenties in good health. This CDR3 is CSANRAGTGSYEQYF. The CDR3, as DNA: TGCAGTGCTAATCGAGCCGGGACGGGCTCCTACGAGCAGTACTTC.